This TCR beta chain appears in the sequencing data of a study of siplizumab effects on memory and regulatory T cells. Measured with immunoSEQ multiplex PCR; TCRdb has only the in-frame clones, and not every one. Of around 4,000 clones listed, around half were seen once; the top ten hold about 3.8%. The cells of the mixed lymphocyte reaction underwent a roughly 6-day coculture at 37°C. This clone appeared a few times. What it recognizes is unknown. Germline V gene sequence: CDR1 KGHSH, CDR2 LQKENI. V lost 5 bases and J lost 6, with 16 bases in between. The CDR3 is 15 amino acids. This clonotype originated in a human donor in good health; the cells came from an allogeneic mixed lymphocyte reaction. Some clones in this sample may be carry-over from other donors' samples. The rearrangement links TRBV18 to TRBJ2-2; the D is unclear. The source material was CFSE-low (dividing) CD4+ T cells sorted from an allogeneic mixed lymphocyte reaction. Here the CDR3 reads CASSKDQPGPGELFF. In nucleotides, the CDR3 is TGTGCCAGCTCAAAGGACCAACCGGGCCCCGGGGAGCTGTTTTTT. Looking up the rest from reference TRBV18 and TRBJ2-2 gives the full variable domain: NAGVMQNPRHLVRRRGQEARLRCSPMKGHSHVYWYRQLPEEGLKFMVYLQKENIIDESGMPKERFSAEFPKEGPSILRIQQVVRGDSAAYFCASSKDQPGPGELFFGEGSRLTVL.